This T cell receptor beta chain is drawn from a study of blood T cell repertoires in COVID-19. Study-level background: Acute and convalescent COVID-19 samples came from the United States, Italy and Spain. PBMCs, B-cell-depleted T cells, or T cells were the source of the cDNA or gDNA that made up the material.

Germline V gene lookup returns CDR1 MDHEN and CDR2 SYDVKM. The CDR3 totals 13 residues. Trimming removed 5 bases at V and 4 bases at J, with 11 bases between. Study processing details: Amplification of reference gene primers was used by the study to estimate nucleated cell counts. Sequencing was performed with immunoSEQ multiplex PCR; in TCRdb, only in-frame clones are kept and a portion is missing. V and J calls and clone size are as listed in that table; D and trimming were resolved from the DNA. In the table there are 90,000 to 120,000 clones, 80% to 90% of which are singletons. V and J are TRBV28 and TRBJ1-2; no clear D. This TCR was sampled from an elderly woman with acute or convalescent COVID-19. Sequenced input: peripheral blood. CDR3 bases: TGTGCCAGCAGTCAACAGCTTTTCTATGGCTACACCTTC. Translated, it gives CASSQQLFYGYTF.